A selection of T cell receptor beta chains follows, all from one sample in a study of blood T cells in healthy people across ages. One entry per CDR3 protein results from TCRdb running MiXCR on the 5' RACE reads. The table includes roughly 1.7 million distinct CDR3 sequences, almost 35% detected once. The material sequenced was blood. The receptors shown here come from a woman in her twenties or thirties in good health. Each CDR3 is given with its conserved first and last residue. D genes are given only for firm matches. Clone size is given for some rows only: seen once, a few or many times, or a class if the clone is expanded.

TRBV28,TRBD1,TRBJ1-2,few,TGTGCCAGCAGTCCCGGGACAGGGATCGACTATGGCTACACCTTC,CASSPGTGIDYGYTF
TRBV29-1,TRBD1,TRBJ1-2,many,TGCAGCGTAGAGGGACAGGGGTATGGCTACACCTTC,CSVEGQGYGYTF
TRBV24-1,.,TRBJ2-7,.,TGTGCCACCAGTGCCAGCTACGAGCAGTACTTC,CATSASYEQYF
TRBV6-5,TRBD1,TRBJ2-1,.,TGTGCCAGCAGTTACTGGTTTGGACAGGGGGCCCATGAGCAGTTCTTC,CASSYWFGQGAHEQFF
TRBV11-2,.,TRBJ1-2,.,TGTGCCAGCAGCTCACGATCACGGTTGTTGGGCTACACCTTC,CASSSRSRLLGYTF
TRBV28,.,TRBJ2-7,few,TGTGCCACCCAGGGCTACCTAGTCGAAGGCACCCGCGAGCAGTACTTC,CATQGYLVEGTREQYF
TRBV5-1,.,TRBJ2-7,few,TGCGCCAGCAAGCCCGGTGCCCCGAGTGGCTACGAGCAGTACTTC,CASKPGAPSGYEQYF
TRBV2,TRBD2,TRBJ2-1,.,TGTGCCAGCAGTGAGTTAGCGGGGGTTGAGCAGTTCTTC,CASSELAGVEQFF
TRBV20-1,.,TRBJ2-3,few,TGCAGTGCTCCCCGTGGATATAGCGGTAGCACAGATACGCAGTATTTT,CSAPRGYSGSTDTQYF
TRBV12-3/TRBV12-4,.,TRBJ2-7,few,TGTGCCAGCAGCCAGGGGAAGTCCTACGAGCAGTACTTC,CASSQGKSYEQYF
TRBV7-9,.,TRBJ2-5,.,TGTGCCAGCAGCTTAGGTTCACTTAAAGAGACCCAGTACTTC,CASSLGSLKETQYF
TRBV11-2,.,TRBJ2-1,.,TGTGCCAGCAGCTCGGGCCCCGATAGGTACAATGAGCAGTTCTTC,CASSSGPDRYNEQFF
TRBV27,.,TRBJ2-2,few,TGTGCCAGCAGCTTGGGCTTTGGGAGTTTAGATGGGGAGCTGTTTTTT,CASSLGFGSLDGELFF
TRBV6-5,TRBD2,TRBJ2-1,.,TGTGCCAGCAGTACTAGCGGGGGGGTGCATGAGCAGTTCTTC,CASSTSGGVHEQFF
TRBV27,.,TRBJ2-7,.,TGTGCCAGCAGTGGAGGCACGCACGCCGAGCAGTACTTC,CASSGGTHAEQYF
TRBV5-1,.,TRBJ2-1,few,TGCGCCAGCAGCCCTGGCCAGCCCCCCTACAATGAGCAGTTCTTC,CASSPGQPPYNEQFF
TRBV6-6,TRBD1,TRBJ1-5,.,TGTGCCAGCAGCACAGGGACAGGGGGCTTGAGCAATCAGCCCCAGCATTTT,CASSTGTGGLSNQPQHF
TRBV2,.,TRBJ2-1,.,TGTGCCAGCGCGGGACAGCCTGGGAATGAGCAGTTCTTC,CASAGQPGNEQFF
TRBV25-1,.,TRBJ2-2,.,TGTGCCAGCAGTGAATTCCAAGACACCGGGGAGCTGTTTTTT,CASSEFQDTGELFF
TRBV7-6,.,TRBJ2-1,.,TGTGCCAGCAGCTTAGGCCCCGGCACTGAGCAGTTCTTC,CASSLGPGTEQFF
TRBV20-1,TRBD2,TRBJ2-3,.,TGCAGTGCTAGAGCGGCTAGCGGGCTTCGCACAGATACGCAGTATTTT,CSARAASGLRTDTQYF
TRBV9,.,TRBJ2-4,once,TGTGCCAGCAGCGTAGGACAGGCCAGCGGCAACATTCAGTACTTC,CASSVGQASGNIQYF
TRBV20-1,.,TRBJ2-3,.,TGCAGTGCTAGTAACAAGGGTTTGGGCACAGATACGCAGTATTTT,CSASNKGLGTDTQYF
TRBV27,.,TRBJ2-5,.,TGTGCCAGCAGTTTCGTGGGGGACCAAGAGACCCAGTACTTC,CASSFVGDQETQYF
TRBV20-1,.,TRBJ2-1,.,TGCAGTGCTAGTGGGACCTTGGGGGCTTCCTACAATGAGCAGTTCTTC,CSASGTLGASYNEQFF
TRBV6-6,.,TRBJ2-3,.,TGTGCCAGCGGACCTCCCGGGGCGACAGATACGCAGTATTTT,CASGPPGATDTQYF
TRBV6-1,.,TRBJ2-7,.,TGTGCCAGCAGTGAATTTGAGGGGGGGCCGTACGAGCAGTACTTC,CASSEFEGGPYEQYF
TRBV2,.,TRBJ2-1,few,TGTGCCAGCGGGGGGCTAGCGGTTTACAATGAGCAGTTCTTC,CASGGLAVYNEQFF
TRBV6-7,.,TRBJ1-2,.,TGTGCCAGCTCTCGGACACGGAAGGACTATGGCTACACCTTC,CASSRTRKDYGYTF
TRBV25-1,.,TRBJ1-2,few,TGTGCCAGCAGTGGCCCGGGGGGATACTATGGCTACACCTTC,CASSGPGGYYGYTF
TRBV6-1,.,TRBJ1-5,.,TGTGCCAGCCTCGAGATAGCGGGATATCAGCCCCAGCATTTT,CASLEIAGYQPQHF
TRBV6-1,.,TRBJ1-2,.,TGTGCCAGCAGTGAAGTCAGAAGCTATGGCTACACCTTC,CASSEVRSYGYTF
TRBV9,TRBD1,TRBJ1-2,.,TGTGCCAGCAGCGTATTTGGGACAGGGACCTATGGCTACACCTTC,CASSVFGTGTYGYTF
TRBV21-1,.,TRBJ2-6,once,TGTGCCAGCAGCAACGACCTCTCCGGGGCCAACGTCCTGACTTTC,CASSNDLSGANVLTF
TRBV20-1,.,TRBJ2-1,once,TGCAGTGCTAGAATGAGGAATCATGAGCAGTTCTTC,CSARMRNHEQFF
TRBV5-1,.,TRBJ2-5,few,TGCGCCAGCAGCGCAACAAGGTTCCAAGAGACCCAGTACTTC,CASSATRFQETQYF
TRBV5-1,.,TRBJ2-1,.,TGCGCCAGCAGCCCAAAGGGACTCAATGAGCAGTTCTTC,CASSPKGLNEQFF